Detailed here is one TCR beta chain. Antigen specificity is unknown. This specimen comes from a study of T cell clonotyping in hematopoietic cell transplantation. Notes on the study in general: At the given depth, recipient repertoires were over 95% de novo clonotypes. Pathologically expanded recipient clonotypes increased progressively from day 30 to day 180 as diversity fell. CD4 and CD8 repertoire contributions could not be separated without sorting. Higher Inverse Simpson Index values in graft donor and pretransplant recipient predicted broader posttransplant TCR diversity.

Clones were read by immunoSEQ multiplex PCR, and TCRdb kept only the in-frame ones, dropping some. This table holds about 70,000 clones, around 94% found once. The TCR was taken from a man aged 45-65 years in good health. Some clones in this sample may be carry-over from other donors' samples. Input material: peripheral blood mononuclear cells.

The CDR3 DNA follows: TGTGCCAGCAGCGTAGGCGATGGAAACACCATATATTTT. This encodes CASSVGDGNTIYF. J is TRBJ1-3 and V is TRBV9; D ambiguous. From germline, CDR1 is SGDLS and CDR2 YYNGEE. The CDR3 contains 13 residues. With 0 bases removed from V and 3 bases from J, the gap between germline ends came to 4 bases.